The clone carrying this TCR beta chain appeared a single time. Assay used: immunoSEQ multiplex PCR; TCRdb lists only in-frame clones, some missing. Of about 84,000 clones in the sample, approximately 91% were seen once. The germline gives CDR1 LNHNV, CDR2 YYDKDF (reference sequence). Trimming took off 0 bases at V and 5 bases at J, with 13 bases between the two ends. The CDR3 consists of 16 residues. This sample was included in a study of cytomegalovirus exposure and HLA in healthy donors. The donors were part of the validation cohort, which consisted of roughly 120 subjects and was separate from the first cohort of 666 subjects.

The chain joins TRBV15 to TRBJ2-2, with a tentative D call TRBD1 (6 bases). Sequencing was done on a sample of PBMCs. The TCR originated in a man between 25 and 39 years old in good health and CMV-seronegative. The CDR3 region has the DNA TGTGCCACCAGCAGAGATCGGACAGCCGGAACCGGGGAGCTGTTTTTT. This translates into CATSRDRTAGTGELFF. The variable domain in full, completed from reference TRBV15 and TRBJ2-2, reads DAMVIQNPRYQVTQFGKPVTLSCSQTLNHNVMYWYQQKSSQAPKLLFHYYDKDFNNEADTPDNFQSRRPNTSFCFLDIRSPGLGDTAMYLCATSRDRTAGTGELFFGEGSRLTVL.